Below are 9 T cell receptor beta chains sequenced from a single sample in a study of shared clonotypes between healthy human individuals. The assay was immunoSEQ multiplex PCR, and TCRdb's table has in-frame clones only and misses some. The sample records 1,100,000 or so clones, more than 75% being singletons. The source material was memory CD4+ T cells from PBMCs. Subset denoted: CD45RA-negative fraction. These receptors all come from a young man in good health. Some clones in this sample may be carry-over from other donors' samples.

This clone has a handful of counts. The chain couples TRBV6-5 to TRBJ1-4; D uncertain. The length of the CDR3 is 12 residues. CDR1 and CDR2 (germline): MNHEY, SVGAGI. V lost 4 bases and J 8 bases, leaving 8 bases between the germline ends. CDR3 coding DNA: TGTGCCAGCAGTTTCCTGGGGGAAAAACTGTTTTTT. Translated: CASSFLGEKLFF.

V is TRBV5-1 and J is TRBJ1-1; no definite D call. CDR3 size: 13 residues. Germline values: CDR1 SGHRS, CDR2 YFSETQ. With 4 bases removed from V and 3 bases from J, the gap between germline ends came to 10 bases. CDR3 DNA: TGCGCCAGCAGCCTTCCCCCAGACACTGAAGCTTTCTTT. Translation gives CASSLPPDTEAFF.

The V gene is TRBV5-6, the J gene TRBJ2-5; 9 nucleotides line up with TRBD2. CDR1 SGHDT and CDR2 YYEEEE come from the germline V gene. The CDR3 sequence is 16 residues long. V was clipped by 0 bases and J by 7 bases; unmatched bases: 10. The chain's CDR3 is CASSLATAGGGRTQYF. CDR3 sequence (DNA): TGTGCCAGCAGCTTGGCTACGGCGGGAGGGGGGAGGACCCAGTACTTC.

The genes are TRBV2 and TRBJ1-1; no definite D call. V was trimmed by 9 bases and J by 3 bases, leaving 8 bases between them. There are 11 residues in the CDR3. The germline CDR1 and CDR2 sequences are SNHLY and FYNNEI. The CDR3 DNA sequence: TGTGCCAGTAAGGTAGACACTGAAGCTTTCTTT. This translates into CASKVDTEAFF. Filled out from reference TRBV2 and TRBJ1-1, the complete variable domain reads EPEVTQTPSHQVTQMGQEVILRCVPISNHLYFYWYRQILGQKVEFLVSFYNNEISEKSEIFDDQFSVERPDGSNFTLKIRSTKLEDSAMYFCASKVDTEAFFGQGTRLTVV.

Concerning this clone itself: With only one base between it and a far larger clone, this is likely a read error. Other DNA sequences of this sample code for an identical CDR3. The rearrangement links TRBV28 to TRBJ2-1, with D hard to call. Germline CDR1 is MDHEN and CDR2 is SYDVKM. Deletions cut 6 bases from V and 3 bases from J, with 3 bases between. The CDR3 spans 11 residues. CDR3 sequence: CASSYYNEQFF. CDR3 nucleotides: TGTGCCAGCAGCTACTACAATGAGCAGTTCTTC.

This clone has at least ten counts. Other DNA sequences in the sample encode the same CDR3. This chain connects TRBV5-1 to TRBJ2-2; 7 bases align to TRBD1. V was clipped by 4 bases and J by 6 bases; unmatched bases: 3. Per the germline V gene, CDR1 is SGHRS and CDR2 is YFSETQ. This CDR3 has 13 amino acids. This CDR3 is CASSLGQPGELFF. CDR3 in DNA: TGCGCCAGCAGCCTGGGACAGCCCGGGGAGCTGTTTTTT.

The chain combines TRBV4-1 with TRBJ2-3; 11 nucleotides match TRBD2. This CDR3 is built from 22 residues. J gave up 2 bases and V 3 bases, and 22 bases lay outside the gene matches. The germline V gene has CDR1 MGHRA and CDR2 YSYEKL. CDR3 sequence reads: CASSHTSPVGVSSGRFTDTQYF. The CDR3 DNA reads as TGCGCCAGCAGCCATACAAGTCCAGTAGGGGTATCTAGCGGGAGGTTCACAGATACGCAGTATTTT.

The chain combines TRBV6-6 with TRBJ2-3, with 10 bases that match TRBD2. V trimming: 4 bases; J trimming: 3 bases; junction bases outside the gene matches: 1. The CDR3 is made up of 14 amino acids. Germline V lookup: CDR1 MNHNY, CDR2 SVGAGI (reference sequence). The CDR3, as DNA: TGTGCCAGCAGTTCTAGCGGGAGAACAGATACGCAGTATTTT. It is translated as CASSSSGRTDTQYF.

This clone appeared a single time. The chain carries TRBV11-3 and TRBJ2-7; unclear D gene. Germline lookup yields CDR1 SGHNT and CDR2 YENEEA. This CDR3 spans 13 amino acids. Trimming took off 0 bases at V and 3 bases at J, with 6 bases between the two ends. The chain's CDR3 is CASSLDTVYEQYF. The CDR3 DNA sequence: TGTGCCAGCAGCTTAGACACTGTCTACGAGCAGTACTTC.